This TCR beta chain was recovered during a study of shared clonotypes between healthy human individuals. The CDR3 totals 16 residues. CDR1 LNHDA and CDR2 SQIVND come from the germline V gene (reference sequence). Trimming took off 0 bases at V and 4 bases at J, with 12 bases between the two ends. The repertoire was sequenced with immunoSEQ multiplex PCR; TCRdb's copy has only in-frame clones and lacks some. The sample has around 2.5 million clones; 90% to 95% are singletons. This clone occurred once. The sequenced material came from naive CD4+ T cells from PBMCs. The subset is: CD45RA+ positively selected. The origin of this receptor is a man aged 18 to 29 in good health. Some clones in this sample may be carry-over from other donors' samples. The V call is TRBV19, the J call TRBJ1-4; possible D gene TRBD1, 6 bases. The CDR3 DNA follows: TGTGCCAGTAGTATAGATCCCGGACAGTATAATGAAAAACTGTTTTTT. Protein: CASSIDPGQYNEKLFF.